This TCR beta chain was documented in a study of blood T cell repertoires in COVID-19. Study summary: Specimens from acute and convalescent COVID-19 originated in the United States, Italy and Spain.

The CDR3 totals 15 residues. J was trimmed by 3 bases and V by 3 bases; bases with no gene match: 6. Germline V gene lookup returns CDR1 SGHAT and CDR2 FQDESV (reference sequence). The authors' processing: Nucleated cell counts were estimated from reference gene primer amplification. Measured with immunoSEQ multiplex PCR; TCRdb has only the in-frame clones, and not every one. The V and J calls and clone size come from that table; D and trimming were worked out from the DNA. This sample has 250,000 to 350,000 clones; just under 85% occur once, and the top ten carry approximately 3.8%. This clone has a handful of counts.

The TCR originated in a woman aged 45-65 years with active or convalescent COVID-19. Input material: peripheral blood. The chain recombines TRBV11-1 with TRBJ1-2; 8 bases align to TRBD1. CDR3 residues: CASSFGGQGDYGYTF. The DNA of the CDR3 is TGTGCCAGCAGCTTTGGAGGACAGGGAGACTATGGCTACACCTTC.